These 11 T cell receptor beta chains share one sample of origin, sequenced in a study of CD8 T cells in Susac syndrome. A quantity of roughly 0.5 to 1 ug RNA underwent reverse transcription using random hexamers. In TCRdb, the immunoSEQ multiplex PCR reads were re-called with MiXCR into one record per CDR3 protein. The sample holds fewer than 250,000 distinct CDR3 sequences, approximately 95% seen once. Sequences were obtained from CD4+ T cells from PBMCs. Every receptor here comes from a human donor in good health.

Here the CDR3 reads CASTGQIYNEQFF. Written as DNA, the CDR3 is TGTGCCAGCACGGGCCAGATATACAATGAGCAGTTCTTC. The J gene is TRBJ2-1, the V gene TRBV6-1; D is undetermined. V was clipped by 7 bases and J by 4 bases, with 11 bases between them. Germline CDR1 reads MNHNS; CDR2 reads SASEGT. This CDR3 has 13 residues.

This rearrangement joins TRBV4-1 to TRBJ2-6; TRBD1 agrees at 8 bases. The V gene's germline CDR1 is MGHRA and CDR2 YSYEKL. The CDR3 spans 16 residues. The V and J ends lost 3 bases and 2 bases, in that order; junction bases with no gene match: 3. The CDR3 protein is CASSHGTGPGANVLTF. The CDR3 DNA reads TGCGCCAGCAGCCACGGGACAGGTCCTGGGGCCAACGTCCTGACTTTC.

The CDR3 sequence is CASARGAIYEQYF. CDR3 in DNA: TGTGCCTCCGCACGGGGAGCTATCTACGAGCAGTACTTC. V and J are TRBV3-1 and TRBJ2-7, with D possibly being TRBD2 (5 bases). The germline gives CDR1 LGHDT, CDR2 YNNKEL (reference sequence). Trimming left V 11 bases short and J 3 bases short, with 17 bases between. The CDR3 contains 13 residues.

V usage is TRBV5-1 and J usage is TRBJ1-2; D perhaps matches TRBD1 (5 bases). CDR1 is SGHRS and CDR2 is YFSETQ in the germline V gene. Trimming left V 4 bases short and J 3 bases short, with 19 bases between. The CDR3 runs to 16 residues. CDR3: CASSQSGTRDYYGYTF. DNA of the CDR3: TGCGCCAGCAGCCAATCCGGGACTCGAGATTACTATGGCTACACCTTC. The variable domain in full, with the rest retrieved from reference TRBV5-1 and TRBJ1-2, is KAGVTQTPRYLIKTRGQQVTLSCSPISGHRSVSWYQQTPGQGLQFLFEYFSETQRNKGNFPGRFSGRQFSNSRSEMNVSTLELGDSALYLCASSQSGTRDYYGYTFGSGTRLTVV.

The chain employs TRBV12-3 or TRBV12-4 and TRBJ2-7; TRBD2 might be the D (6 bases). The V gene lost 2 bases and the J gene lost 3 bases, with 11 bases spanning the gap. CDR3 length: 14 residues. CDR3 in amino acids: CASSLTSTSYEQYF. The CDR3 DNA reads TGTGCCAGCAGTTTAACCTCGACTAGCTACGAGCAGTACTTC.

The rearrangement uses TRBV7-2 and TRBJ2-6, with D unresolved. V lost 5 bases and J 0 bases, leaving 8 bases between the germline ends. CDR1 is SGHTA, CDR2 FQGNSA, per germline. The CDR3 runs 15 residues. CDR3 protein: CASSVTSSGANVLTF. In DNA form, the CDR3 reads TGTGCCAGCAGCGTAACCAGCTCTGGGGCCAACGTCCTGACTTTC.

Here the CDR3 DNA reads TGTGCCAGCAGCTTAGGACTAGCGGGGGTCGATGAGCAGTTCTTC. Residues: CASSLGLAGVDEQFF. V and J are TRBV7-9 and TRBJ2-1, with TRBD2 matching over 12 bases. This CDR3 comprises 15 residues. Germline V gene data show CDR1 as SEHNR and CDR2 as FQNEAQ (reference sequence). V trimming: 1 base; J trimming: 8 bases; junction bases outside the gene matches: 3. Using reference TRBV7-9 and TRBJ2-1 for the parts outside the CDR3, the full variable domain is DTGVSQNPRHKITKRGQNVTFRCDPISEHNRLYWYRQTLGQGPEFLTYFQNEAQLEKSRLLSDRFSAERPKGSFSTLEIQRTEQGDSAMYLCASSLGLAGVDEQFFGPGTRLTVL.

This clonotype turned up a few times. J is TRBJ2-3 and V is TRBV4-1, with D perhaps TRBD2 (5 bases). Germline V gives CDR1 MGHRA, CDR2 YSYEKL. The CDR3 consists of 15 residues. Trimming cost V 2 bases and J 5 bases, with 14 bases left between them. The CDR3 DNA is TGCGCCAGCAGCCAACCTGACCGCCGGGAAGATACGCAGTATTTT. This codes for CASSQPDRREDTQYF.

The rearrangement joins TRBV7-3 to TRBJ1-1, with D uncertain. The V end was cut by 4 bases, the J end by 6 bases, with 15 bases between. The germline V gene encodes CDR1 SGHTA and CDR2 FQGTGA. The CDR3 sequence is 14 residues long. CDR3 nucleotides: TGTGCCAGCAGCTCAGGCCACGGATCCGCTGAAGCTTTCTTT. It encodes CASSSGHGSAEAFF.

The J gene is TRBJ1-2, the V gene TRBV28, with 10 bases lining up with TRBD1. This CDR3 contains 15 residues. The germline CDR1 and CDR2 sequences are MDHEN and SYDVKM. With V trimmed by 6 bases and J by 8 bases, 12 bases remained unmatched. The CDR3 region has the DNA TGTGCCAGCAGGACAACCGGGACAGGGGTGTCAGGCTACACCTTC. Translation gives CASRTTGTGVSGYTF.

V is TRBV7-2 and J is TRBJ1-3, with D perhaps matching TRBD1 (6 bases). This CDR3 is built from 14 residues. CDR1 is SGHTA and CDR2 is FQGNSA in the germline V gene. V was pared by 2 bases and J by 6 bases, with 11 bases between. Written as DNA, the CDR3 is TGTGCCAGCAGCTTATCAGGGGCCGCAAACACCATATATTTT. Protein: CASSLSGAANTIYF.